Below are 18 T cell receptor beta chains sequenced from a single sample in a study of molecular identifiers for immune sequencing clone quantification. TCRdb independently ran MiXCR on the PCR reads; one entry per CDR3 protein. The data show 400,000 to 600,000 distinct CDR3 sequences, 25% seen once. Specimen: naive CD8+ T cells from blood, with Jurkat cell RNA spiked in. Documented subset: FACS-sorted CD8+CD4-CCR7+CD45RA+ naive T cells. These receptors all stem from a human donor in good health. Some libraries in this study had Jurkat cell RNA spiked in.

The chain uses TRBV28 and TRBJ1-5; the D gene is possibly TRBD1 (5 bases). Between the trimmed V and J ends, which lost 1 base and 6 bases, there was a span of 10 bases. The CDR3 extends over 14 amino acids. CDR1 is MDHEN, CDR2 SYDVKM, per germline. The DNA for the CDR3 is TGTGCCAGCAGTTTATTACGGGACCGTCAGCCCCAGCATTTT. This translates into CASSLLRDRQPQHF. Full variable domain (outside the CDR3, taken from reference TRBV28 and TRBJ1-5): DVKVTQSSRYLVKRTGEKVFLECVQDMDHENMFWYRQDPGLGLRLIYFSYDVKMKEKGDIPEGYSVSREKKERFSLILESASTNQTSMYLCASSLLRDRQPQHFGDGTRLSIL.

The V and J genes are TRBV19 and TRBJ2-7; unclear D gene. Looked up from germline, CDR1 is LNHDA and CDR2 is SQIVND (reference sequence). This CDR3 is built from 14 residues. Between the trimmed V and J ends, which lost 1 base and 2 bases, there was a span of 9 bases. CDR3 DNA sequence: TGTGCCAGTAGTATAGTCGGCCCAGCCTACGAGCAGTACTTC. Translated, it gives CASSIVGPAYEQYF.

This clonotype has only a few counts. The rearrangement joins TRBV7-9 to TRBJ2-7; 7 bases align to TRBD1. The CDR3 has 15 residues. The V gene end was trimmed by 4 bases and the J gene end by 3 bases; junction bases not matched to a gene: 9. Per the germline V gene, CDR1 is SEHNR and CDR2 is FQNEAQ (reference sequence). As DNA, the CDR3 is TGTGCCAGCAGCTCCACGACAGGGAGTGGCTACGAGCAGTACTTC. Encoded protein: CASSSTTGSGYEQYF.

The rearrangement joins TRBV16 to TRBJ2-7; D is uncertain. Trimming took 0 bases from V and 5 from J, leaving 14 bases between them. Germline CDR1 and CDR2: KGHSY and FQNENV. The CDR3 is 15 amino acids. CDR3 in DNA: TGTGCCAGCAGCCAATCGTGGGGTGATGGGGACGAGCAGTACTTC. This encodes CASSQSWGDGDEQYF. The complete variable domain, with remaining parts taken from reference TRBV16 and TRBJ2-7, reads GEEVAQTPKHLVRGEGQKAKLYCAPIKGHSYVFWYQQVLKNEFKFLISFQNENVFDETGMPKERFSAKCLPNSPCSLEIQATKLEDSAVYFCASSQSWGDGDEQYFGPGTRLTVT.

This clonotype appeared a few times. The V gene is TRBV20-1, the J gene TRBJ2-5; D might be TRBD2 (7 bases). This CDR3 region has 13 residues. The germline gives CDR1 DFQATT, CDR2 SNEGSKA (reference sequence). The V and J ends lost 4 bases and 0 bases respectively, with 9 bases between them. The CDR3 reads CSAKGGYQETQYF. DNA of the CDR3: TGCAGTGCTAAGGGGGGGTACCAAGAGACCCAGTACTTC.

V and J are TRBV29-1 and TRBJ2-4, with D unclear. There are 15 residues in the CDR3. Germline-derived CDR1 and CDR2 are SQVTM and ANQGSEA. V was trimmed by 5 bases and J by 12 bases, leaving 26 bases between them. CDR3 loop: CSVRGSSSGKNAQYF. For the CDR3, the DNA is TGCAGCGTTCGTGGGTCATCCTCTGGCAAAAACGCTCAGTACTTC.

This clonotype was detected many times. The chain employs TRBV7-9 and TRBJ1-1; D is undetermined. The CDR3 has 16 amino acids. Trimming stripped 5 bases from V and 4 bases from J, with 20 bases between. From germline, CDR1 is SEHNR and CDR2 FQNEAQ (reference sequence). CDR3 region: CASSDGIRIEGTEAFF. The CDR3 DNA sequence: TGTGCCAGCAGCGACGGGATCCGAATAGAGGGCACTGAAGCTTTCTTT.

The sample holds a few counts of this clonotype. V gene TRBV6-5 combines with J gene TRBJ2-1; 9 nucleotides line up with TRBD1. Germline loops: CDR1 MNHEY, CDR2 SVGAGI. The CDR3 is 14 amino acids. J was trimmed by 8 bases and V by 5 bases; bases with no gene match: 7. As DNA, the CDR3 is TGTGCCAGCAGTGCCGGGACAGGGAGGTATGAGCAGTTCTTC. Its protein is CASSAGTGRYEQFF.

This clonotype showed up just a few times. As DNA, the CDR3 is TGTGCCAGCAGCCCGTACCTGGTGGCCAGCACAGATACGCAGTATTTT. The encoded protein is CASSPYLVASTDTQYF. The chain combines TRBV13 with TRBJ2-3; D unclear. Looked up from germline, CDR1 is PRHDT and CDR2 is FYEKMQ (reference sequence). The ends were cut back, 5 bases at V and 0 bases at J, with 15 bases in the middle. The CDR3 contains 16 residues.

Concerning this clonotype itself: Since a much larger clone is just one base distant, this may be a read error. The rearrangement joins TRBV3-1 to TRBJ2-7; weak D call: TRBD2 (5 bases). CDR1 is LGHDT, CDR2 YNNKEL, per germline (reference sequence). This CDR3 has 13 amino acids. CDR3 amino acids: CASRHGLGREQYF. The DNA for the CDR3 is TGTGCCAGCCGCCACGGACTTGGTCGCGAGCAGTACTTC.

This clonotype was seen a handful of times. V is TRBV4-1 and J is TRBJ2-7; TRBD1 matches at 9 bases. The CDR3 spans 15 residues. Germline CDR1 is MGHRA and CDR2 is YSYEKL. The V gene end was trimmed by 3 bases and the J gene end by 0 bases; junction bases not matched to a gene: 3. CDR3 amino acids: CASSQGQGRSYEQYF. The CDR3 coding sequence is TGCGCCAGCAGCCAGGGACAGGGCCGCTCCTACGAGCAGTACTTC.

The V and J genes are TRBV5-6 and TRBJ1-4; unclear D gene. Per the germline V gene, CDR1 is SGHDT and CDR2 is YYEEEE. The CDR3 is 14 amino acids. Trimming left V 6 bases short and J 5 bases short, with 14 bases between. This CDR3 reads CASTIWALNEKLFF. CDR3 coding DNA: TGTGCCAGCACCATATGGGCGTTGAATGAAAAACTGTTTTTT. The whole variable domain, remainder taken from reference TRBV5-6 and TRBJ1-4, is DAGVTQSPTHLIKTRGQQVTLRCSPKSGHDTVSWYQQALGQGPQFIFQYYEEEERQRGNFPDRFSGHQFPNYSSELNVNALLLGDSALYLCASTIWALNEKLFFGSGTQLSVL.

This clonotype was seen many times. The rearrangement joins TRBV4-2 to TRBJ2-7, with TRBD2 matching over 14 bases. V was clipped by 3 bases and J by 4 bases; unmatched bases: 2. The CDR3 contains 15 residues. Germline values: CDR1 LGHNA, CDR2 YNFKEQ. The CDR3: CASSHRTSGRYEQYF. The CDR3 DNA reads TGTGCCAGCAGCCACCGGACTAGCGGGAGGTACGAGCAGTACTTC.

As concerns this clonotype: Its ends do not fully match the called genes, so a read error is possible. The rearrangement uses TRBV12-3 or TRBV12-4 and TRBJ1-3, with D uncertain. This CDR3 is built from 13 residues. CDR3 sequence (DNA): TGTGCCAGCAGTTTAAACTATGGAAGCACCATATATTTT. Protein sequence: CASSLNYGSTIYF.

For the CDR3, the DNA is TGCAGCGTTGAAGAGGCAGAGGGGACCTACGAGCAGTACTTC. It codes for CSVEEAEGTYEQYF. The chain couples TRBV29-1 to TRBJ2-7, with D perhaps TRBD1 or TRBD2 (5 bases each). This CDR3 has 14 amino acids. The germline V and J ends were trimmed by 0 bases and 2 bases, with 11 bases remaining between them. Germline lookup yields CDR1 SQVTM and CDR2 ANQGSEA.

The rearrangement joins TRBV13 to TRBJ2-7; TRBD2 matches at 7 bases. This CDR3 comprises 16 residues. V dropped 0 bases and J dropped 4; count of bases not matched to a gene: 9. Looked up from germline, CDR1 is PRHDT and CDR2 is FYEKMQ (reference sequence). CDR3 sequence (DNA): TGTGCCAGCAGCTTAGGGCCCAGCGGGATTCGATACGAGCAGTACTTC. This gives the protein CASSLGPSGIRYEQYF. The whole variable domain, filled in from reference TRBV13 and TRBJ2-7, reads AAGVIQSPRHLIKEKRETATLKCYPIPRHDTVYWYQQGPGQDPQFLISFYEKMQSDKGSIPDRFSAQQFSDYHSELNMSSLELGDSALYFCASSLGPSGIRYEQYFGPGTRLTVT.

This clonotype was detected a few times. The gene calls are TRBV27 and TRBJ1-1; D not resolved. The CDR3 covers 14 residues. Germline V gives CDR1 MNHEY, CDR2 SMNVEV (reference sequence). The V and J ends lost 5 bases and 4 bases respectively, with 14 bases between them. CDR3 amino acids: CASSTRTQFTEAFF. In DNA, the CDR3 is TGTGCCAGCAGTACCCGGACTCAATTCACTGAAGCTTTCTTT.

This chain connects TRBV28 to TRBJ2-4; 9 bases line up with TRBD1. Trimming at V came to 4 bases and at J to 6 bases, leaving 19 bases not matched to a gene. This CDR3 spans 19 amino acids. Germline-derived CDR1 and CDR2 are MDHEN and SYDVKM. The CDR3 protein is CASSSPYILTGGSLNIQYF. The CDR3 DNA reads as TGTGCCAGCAGTTCCCCCTATATTTTGACAGGGGGATCCTTAAACATTCAGTACTTC.